This TCR beta chain came from a study of blood T cell repertoires in COVID-19. At the level of the study: In each case, the material was cDNA or gDNA derived from T cells, B-cell-depleted T cells, or PBMCs.

CDR3 length: 17 residues. CDR1 and CDR2 from the germline V gene are MGHRA and YSYEKL. The V gene lost 2 bases and the J gene lost 0 bases, with 14 bases spanning the gap. In the study's own analysis: Reference gene primer amplification yielded estimated nucleated cell counts. Assay: immunoSEQ multiplex PCR; the TCRdb copy retains only in-frame clones and omits some. For V, J and clone size, that table is used; D and trimming come from the DNA. The data hold tens of thousands of clones, with around 91% observed a single time. The TCR comes from a man between 50 and 59 years old with COVID-19, enrolled during active disease. Specimen: peripheral blood. V usage is TRBV4-1 and J usage is TRBJ2-1; D remains ambiguous. CDR3 residues: CASSQPYRVRSYNEQFF. The CDR3 nucleotides read TGCGCCAGCAGCCAACCCTATCGAGTCCGCTCCTACAATGAGCAGTTCTTC.